This TCR beta chain was sequenced in a study of T-cell memory formation after mild COVID-19. About the research overall: Largely, TCR clusters stayed within a single donor.

This clonotype showed up just a few times. Its antigen is unknown. At one of its ends the junction is not consistent with the germline gene, which may arise from a read error. Study-wide results and limits: Some responding clones appeared in pre-infection memory, suggesting cross-reactive memory joined. Contracting clones localized mainly to CM and EM when CD4+ and mainly to EMRA when CD8+.

cDNA libraries for TCR alpha and TCR beta, carrying sample barcodes and UMIs, came from 5'RACE with constant-segment primers. Each CDR3 protein is one row after TCRdb ran MiXCR on the 5' RACE reads. The sample has roughly 130,000 distinct CDR3 sequences; about a sixth are singletons. CDR3 length equals 11 residues. From germline, CDR1 is MNHEY and CDR2 SVGEGT. Sequencing used PBMCs or a T cell subset sorted from them (not recorded which). The receptor's source is a man aged 18 to 30 who had mild COVID-19 (a few samples of this study predate the infection). Cell type and time point are not known. The chain recombines TRBV6-2 or TRBV6-3 with TRBJ1-4; D call uncertain. The CDR3 is CASSYGGRPLF. CDR3 nucleotides: TGTGCCAGCAGTTACGGCGGACGGCCCCTTTTT.